This TCR beta chain was documented in a study of cytomegalovirus exposure and HLA in healthy donors (dated by TCRdb to between 2016 and 2019). Background for the entire study: An earlier analysis of roughly 630 of the donors reported 250 to 300 Gb of sequence data and approximately 110 million unique TCR beta sequences from some 180 million T cells. Roughly 300 gigabases of sequencing data and approximately 93 million unique TCR sequences were included in an early release covering several hundred HLA-typed donors. Of the roughly 400 genotyped donors, less than 90% were placed in the genetic ancestry cluster associated with self-reported Caucasian donors. The study aimed to test whether signatures of past pathogen exposure could be identified by cataloging public T cell receptors. The study used immunosequencing to profile the T cell repertoires of approximately 630 subjects and linked those repertoires to cytomegalovirus serostatus. Besides the first cohort of around 700 subjects, a separate validation cohort made up of roughly 120 different subjects was used. The study combined high-throughput TCR immunosequencing, statistical association of individual TCRs with disease status, and machine learning to predict cytomegalovirus infection status. A later analysis re-examined previously published TCR beta repertoires from just over 650 donors and added high-resolution HLA genotyping to investigate patterns of TCR occurrence. The later analysis used no new phenotypic data to find candidate immune exposures, relying instead on TCR beta sequences and their occurrence across donors. An earlier analysis of 500 to 650 of the donors applied high-throughput TCR beta sequencing to assess whether each TCR beta V gene segment acted as functional or pseudogenic. Donor age, sex, ethnicity and CMV serostatus were collected together with the repertoire data. In a later genetic analysis, genome-wide SNP genotypes for about 65% of the roughly 700 donors were used, and that subset was treated as a discovery cohort. All discovery cohort repertoires had been generated using a single sequencing platform. Both class I and class II loci were covered by HLA typing, at four-digit resolution. The number of donors typed differed by locus, with about 629-630 for A, B, C, DRB1 and DQB1, roughly 550 for DQA1, 606 for DPA1, and roughly 450 for DPB1. A few DR-DQ haplotypes were treated as single units for association and clustering because of strong linkage in the cohort. Across some 400 genotyped donors of the cohort, an average of roughly 200,000 unique TCR beta nucleotide sequences per donor were sequenced, and roughly a sixth of those sequences were non-productive. Results and caveats for the whole study, not just this receptor: In a later genetic analysis, fewer N-insertions in productive TCRs were reported among donors in an Asian-associated ancestry cluster than the approximately 630-donor mean. Because some donors lacked HLA typing at each locus, the association tests relied only on the typed subset. An association between a missense DCLRE1C variant and V-gene and J-gene trimming of TCR beta chains was found in a later genetic analysis and replicated in an independent cohort. In vitro tests confirmed that three of the cytomegalovirus-associated TCR beta chains recognize cytomegalovirus antigens. When HLA alleles, especially DR and DQ, strongly co-occurred, TCR associations were difficult to assign to individual alleles. In a later analysis, several top co-occurrence clusters were reported to appear linked to parvovirus B19, influenza, CMV and Epstein-Barr virus. A total of some 180 TCR beta chains were listed by the study as associated with cytomegalovirus. Some 15 rarely observed V segments, including chromosome 9 orphons, were excluded from the earlier analysis of several hundred of the donors because counts were too low. It was suggested by the authors that the approach could potentially be generalized to other disease states and immunological phenotypes. Roughly uniform sequencing depth across donors was assumed in presence/absence analyses, although this assumption may not hold. Immune exposure information for the cohort was limited to CMV serostatus. Most TCR sequences were observed very rarely across donors, whereas some public TCRs were present in many individuals. The cohort was sequenced for TCR beta chains only, and without alpha or paired-chain data the features that could be detected were limited. In an earlier analysis of under 600 of the donors, most TCR beta V segments were observed in productive rearrangements about 87% or about 30% of the time, broadly matching IMGT annotations. A later analysis associated 17,000 or so TCR beta sequences with specific HLA alleles at a false discovery rate of 0.05. A later analysis found that HLA-associated TCR beta chains were more clonally expanded and had lower generation probabilities than equally common non-associated chains. The 87-base-pair reads could not distinguish some IMGT-functional V segments, including TRBV6-2 and TRBV6-3, so those segments were excluded. Correlated functional status among segregating V segments might reflect linkage disequilibrium, but an unknown experimental factor could not be ruled out. A further reported finding was that TCR beta sequences accurately predicted the HLA-A and HLA-B alleles for most subjects in the first cohort. A later analysis found that most CMV-associated TCR beta chains appeared HLA-restricted, with HLA associations seemingly driven largely by CMV exposure. In both the original and validation cohorts, the classifier was reported to diagnose cytomegalovirus status with high specificity and sensitivity. According to a later analysis, TCR association rates differed among HLA loci, with DRB1 alleles showing the most associated TCRs and HLA-C alleles showing the fewest. A cluster of highly shared sequence variants was judged likely to be a technical artifact of the sequencing pipeline.

Looking up the germline V gene yields CDR1 MNHNS and CDR2 SASEGT. From the cysteine through the phenylalanine, the CDR3 covers 13 amino acids. The entry retains the CDR3 DNA only, 39 bases that are in frame from base 1. At the junction V is shortened by 3 bases and J by 8 bases, with 11 bases in between. The library relied on the immunoSEQ multiplex PCR assay. A mixture of 60 forward primers for TCR Vbeta segments and 13 reverse primers for TCR Jbeta segments was used in the multiplex PCR. The CDR3 region of rearranged TCR beta genes was amplified from genomic DNA with a multiplex PCR assay. On the Illumina HiSeq System, the amplified TCR beta libraries were sequenced as 87-base-pair reads. The source study handled its data this way. In a later analysis, tens of millions of unique TCR beta chains were counted across the approximately 670 repertoires, and about 9.9 million of these chains were shared by at least two donors. Raw reads were error-corrected and collapsed into unique sequences with a nearest-neighbor algorithm that merged closely related sequences to remove PCR and sequencing errors. CDR3 sequences were aligned to IMGT reference sequences to assign V, D and J gene segments. For a sequence to be retained, a match of at least six nucleotides was required to both a V gene segment and a J gene segment. A rearrangement counted as productive if the CDR3 had no stop codons and remained in frame with V and J, and every other rearrangement counted as non-productive. CDR3 was defined by IMGT convention, running from the second conserved V-encoded cysteine to the conserved J-encoded phenylalanine. The earlier analysis of roughly 590 of the donors excluded sequences that lacked an unambiguous match to a single V gene segment. In an earlier analysis of 587 of the donors, a V segment was called functional when productive rearrangements were above 56.7%, and segregating when the standard deviation between donors exceeded 5%. A statistical classification framework was built to diagnose cytomegalovirus status from the catalog of TCR beta chain sequences. A later analysis assigned V and J genes by comparing TCR nucleotide sequences with IMGT/GENE-DB human TR gene sequences. In a later analysis, CDR3 sequences and most-parsimonious VDJ recombination scenarios were assigned using the TCRdist pipeline. In a later analysis, every TCR beta chain was defined by the combination of its CDR3 amino acid sequence and its V-gene family, and reads without a unique V-gene family were dropped. A later analysis removed several hundred highly shared, low-generation-probability nucleotide sequences to deal with suspected cross-contamination and a sequencing artifact. For each public chain, a later analysis derived a clonal expansion index from normalized ranks of inferred template counts within each repertoire. In a later analysis, generation probabilities were computed using a VDJ recombination model fitted to out-of-frame rearrangements, and the results were checked against IGoR. A later analysis scored TCR-TCR, TCR-HLA and TCR-CMV co-occurrence with hypergeometric tests, applying a repertoire-size bias correction to TCR pairs. To estimate false discovery rates, a later analysis permuted the HLA or CMV assignments 20 times. A later analysis grouped co-occurring TCRs with DBSCAN, adding TCRdist sequence similarity when clustering within HLA-allele-positive subsets. Repertoires with fewer than 30,000 or more than 120,000 public chains, plus five repertoires with anomalous nucleotide sharing, were excluded from co-occurrence clustering. TCRdb holds this immuneACCESS table with in-frame rearrangements only. Some clones are missing; in checked studies, unresolved V genes explain under half, and the rest has no known cause. The DNA gave D and trimming, while V, J and clone size come from that table. The table for this sample lists roughly 120,000 clones. In total, the top ten clones hold around 3.9% of the sample.

In total, 630 or so healthy bone marrow donors made up the cohort. At the time of sampling, every cohort member was nominally healthy, though immune exposures that went unrecorded were likely present. The donor was CMV seronegative and was included in the group of a few hundred seronegative cohort members. A peripheral blood sample was provided by each donor, and peripheral blood mononuclear cells were used for TCR beta sequencing. Genomic DNA was extracted from the blood cell samples with the Qiagen DNeasy Blood Extraction Kit. In the case of this clone: Its antigen target is currently unknown.

The sequenced sample consisted of PBMCs. This receptor chain uses TRBV6-1 and TRBJ2-4; no D gene can be assigned with confidence. This clonotype was sampled from a man aged 18 to 30 in good health and CMV-seronegative. The DNA sequence follows: TGTGCCAGCAGTGACCTCAAACGGGACATTCAGTACTTC. This is translated as CASSDLKRDIQYF.